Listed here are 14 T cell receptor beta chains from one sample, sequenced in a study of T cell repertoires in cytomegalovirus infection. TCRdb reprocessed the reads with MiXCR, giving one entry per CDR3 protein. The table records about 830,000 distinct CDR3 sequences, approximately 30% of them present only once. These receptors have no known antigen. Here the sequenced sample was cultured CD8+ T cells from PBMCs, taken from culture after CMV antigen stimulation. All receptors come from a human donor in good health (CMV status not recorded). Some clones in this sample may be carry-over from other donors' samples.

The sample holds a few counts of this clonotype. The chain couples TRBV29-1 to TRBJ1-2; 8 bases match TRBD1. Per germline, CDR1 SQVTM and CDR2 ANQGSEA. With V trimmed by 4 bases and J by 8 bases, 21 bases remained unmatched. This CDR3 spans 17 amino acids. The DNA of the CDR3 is TGCAGCGTTGCACAATCCGGGACAGGCAGGCGTGGAGTAGGCTACACCTTC. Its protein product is CSVAQSGTGRRGVGYTF.

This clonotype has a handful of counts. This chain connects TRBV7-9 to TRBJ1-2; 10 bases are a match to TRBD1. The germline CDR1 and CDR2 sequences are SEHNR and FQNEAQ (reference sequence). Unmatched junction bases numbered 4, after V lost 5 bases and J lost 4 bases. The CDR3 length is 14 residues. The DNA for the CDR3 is TGTGCCAGCAGCGGCCGGGACAGGGGCTATGGCTACACCTTC. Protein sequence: CASSGRDRGYGYTF.

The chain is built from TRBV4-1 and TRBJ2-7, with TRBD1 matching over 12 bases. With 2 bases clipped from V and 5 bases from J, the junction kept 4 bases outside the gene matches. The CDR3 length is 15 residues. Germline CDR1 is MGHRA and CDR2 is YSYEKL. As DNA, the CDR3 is TGCGCCAGCAGCCAATCCGGGACAGGGGGCGACGAGCAGTACTTC. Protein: CASSQSGTGGDEQYF.

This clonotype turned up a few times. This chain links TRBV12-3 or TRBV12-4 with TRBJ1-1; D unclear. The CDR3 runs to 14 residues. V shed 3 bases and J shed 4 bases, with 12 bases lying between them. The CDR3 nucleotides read TGTGCCAGCAGTTTCGGCGGATTGGGCACTGAAGCTTTCTTT. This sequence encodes CASSFGGLGTEAFF.

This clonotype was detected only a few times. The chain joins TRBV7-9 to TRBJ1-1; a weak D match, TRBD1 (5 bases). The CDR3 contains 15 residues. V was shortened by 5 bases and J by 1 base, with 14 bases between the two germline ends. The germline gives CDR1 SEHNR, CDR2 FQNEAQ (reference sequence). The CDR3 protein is CASSPPGAGNTEAFF. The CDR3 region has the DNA TGTGCCAGCAGCCCCCCCGGGGCAGGGAACACTGAAGCTTTCTTT.

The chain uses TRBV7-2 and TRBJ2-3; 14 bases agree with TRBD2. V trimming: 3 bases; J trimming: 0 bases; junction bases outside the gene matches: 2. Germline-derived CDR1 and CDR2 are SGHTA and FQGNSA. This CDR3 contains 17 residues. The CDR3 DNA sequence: TGTGCCAGCAGCTTTGGGACTAGCGGGGGTAGCACAGATACGCAGTATTTT. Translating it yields CASSFGTSGGSTDTQYF. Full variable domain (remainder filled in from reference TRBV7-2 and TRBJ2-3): GAGVSQSPSNKVTEKGKDVELRCDPISGHTALYWYRQSLGQGLEFLIYFQGNSAPDKSGLPSDRFSAERTGGSVSTLTIQRTQQEDSAVYLCASSFGTSGGSTDTQYFGPGTRLTVL.

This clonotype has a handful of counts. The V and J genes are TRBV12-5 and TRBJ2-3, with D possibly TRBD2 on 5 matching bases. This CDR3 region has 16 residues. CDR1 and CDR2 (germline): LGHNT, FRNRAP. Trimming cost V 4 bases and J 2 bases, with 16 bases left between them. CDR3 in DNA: TGTGCTAGTGGTTCAACGTCTGGACGGGACACAGATACGCAGTATTTT. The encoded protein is CASGSTSGRDTDTQYF.

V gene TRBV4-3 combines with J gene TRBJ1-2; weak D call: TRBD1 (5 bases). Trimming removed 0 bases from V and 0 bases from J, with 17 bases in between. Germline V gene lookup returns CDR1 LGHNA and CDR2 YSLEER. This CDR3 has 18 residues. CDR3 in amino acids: CASSQDTGPDRPNYGYTF. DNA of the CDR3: TGCGCCAGCAGCCAAGATACCGGGCCAGACAGACCTAACTATGGCTACACCTTC.

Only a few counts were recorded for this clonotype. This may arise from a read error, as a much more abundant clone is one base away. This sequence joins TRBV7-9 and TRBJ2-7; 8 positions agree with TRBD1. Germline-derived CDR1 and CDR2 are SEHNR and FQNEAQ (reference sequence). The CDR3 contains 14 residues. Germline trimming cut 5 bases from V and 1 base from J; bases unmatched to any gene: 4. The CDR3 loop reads CASSPRDRSYEQYF. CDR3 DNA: TGTGCCAGCAGCCCCCGGGACAGGTCCTACGAGCAGTACTTC.

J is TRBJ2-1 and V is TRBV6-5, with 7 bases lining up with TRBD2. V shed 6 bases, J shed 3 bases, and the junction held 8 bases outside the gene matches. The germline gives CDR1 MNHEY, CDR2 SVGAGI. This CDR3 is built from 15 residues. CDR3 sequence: CASSTIPGGYNEQFF. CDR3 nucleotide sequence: TGTGCCAGCAGCACTATCCCGGGAGGCTACAATGAGCAGTTCTTC.

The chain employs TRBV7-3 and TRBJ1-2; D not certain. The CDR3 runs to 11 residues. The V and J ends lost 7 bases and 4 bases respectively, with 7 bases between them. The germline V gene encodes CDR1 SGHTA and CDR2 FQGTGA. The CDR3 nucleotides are TGTGCCAGCAAAGATTCCTATGGCTACACCTTC. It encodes CASKDSYGYTF. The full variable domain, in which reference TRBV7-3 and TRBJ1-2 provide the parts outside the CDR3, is GAGVSQTPSNKVTEKGKYVELRCDPISGHTALYWYRQSLGQGPEFLIYFQGTGAADDSGLPNDRFFAVRPEGSVSTLKIQRTERGDSAVYLCASKDSYGYTFGSGTRLTVV.

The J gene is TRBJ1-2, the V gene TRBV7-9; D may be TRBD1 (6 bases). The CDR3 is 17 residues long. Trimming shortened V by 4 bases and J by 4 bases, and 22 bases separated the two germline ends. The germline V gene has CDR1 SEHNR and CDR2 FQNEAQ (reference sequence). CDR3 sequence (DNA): TGTGCCAGCAGCTCTTTGGGGGGCCCCATAGTTTCCTATGGCTACACCTTC. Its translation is CASSSLGGPIVSYGYTF. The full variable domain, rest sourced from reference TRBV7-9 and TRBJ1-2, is DTGVSQNPRHKITKRGQNVTFRCDPISEHNRLYWYRQTLGQGPEFLTYFQNEAQLEKSRLLSDRFSAERPKGSFSTLEIQRTEQGDSAMYLCASSSLGGPIVSYGYTFGSGTRLTVV.

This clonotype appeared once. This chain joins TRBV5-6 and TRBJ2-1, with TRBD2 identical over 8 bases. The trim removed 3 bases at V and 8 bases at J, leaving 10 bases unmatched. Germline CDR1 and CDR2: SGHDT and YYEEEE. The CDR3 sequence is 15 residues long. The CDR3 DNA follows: TGTGCCAGCAGCTCGGGAGGGGGTTGGCGCGATGAGCAGTTCTTC. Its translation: CASSSGGGWRDEQFF.

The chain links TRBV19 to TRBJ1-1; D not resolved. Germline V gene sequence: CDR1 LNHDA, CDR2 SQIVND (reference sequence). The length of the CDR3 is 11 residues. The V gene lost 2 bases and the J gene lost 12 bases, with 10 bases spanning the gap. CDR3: CASSIHGYTFF. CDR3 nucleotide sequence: TGTGCCAGTAGTATACATGGTTACACTTTCTTT. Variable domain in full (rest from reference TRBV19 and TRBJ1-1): DGGITQSPKYLFRKEGQNVTLSCEQNLNHDAMYWYRQDPGQGLRLIYYSQIVNDFQKGDIAEGYSVSREKKESFPLTVTSAQKNPTAFYLCASSIHGYTFFGQGTRLTVV.